The rows below give T cell receptor beta chains drawn from one sample of a study of T cell responses to AZD1222 COVID-19 vaccine. The table came from immunoSEQ multiplex PCR; TCRdb's copy has only in-frame clones and leaves some out. The table records around 130,000 clones, around 90% of them present only once. The specimen comprised peripheral blood, sampled 28 days after the second AZD1222 dose. The receptors were sampled from an adult who received the AZD1222 COVID-19 vaccine. Each CDR3 is given with its conserved first and last residue. The D gene is left open where the match is weak. Not every row has a clone size; where given, it reads once, few, many or a size class.

d_call | j_call | v_call | clone_size | cdr3_aa | cdr3_nt
- | TRBJ1-5 | TRBV28 | - | CASSAPGVPQHF | TGTGCCAGCAGCGCCCCGGGTGTCCCCCAGCATTTT
- | TRBJ1-5 | TRBV7-2 | - | CASSPYGANQPQHF | TGTGCCAGCAGCCCCTACGGGGCCAATCAGCCCCAGCATTTT
- | TRBJ2-2 | TRBV5-1 | - | CASSGGGNTGELFF | TGCGCCAGCAGCGGCGGGGGCAACACCGGGGAGCTGTTTTTT
- | TRBJ1-1 | TRBV11-3 | - | CASSRGGTMNTEAFF | TGTGCCAGCAGCCGTGGAGGAACCATGAACACTGAAGCTTTCTTT
TRBD1 | TRBJ1-1 | TRBV6-2/TRBV6-3 | - | CASSPSHGTALTEAFF | TGTGCCAGCAGCCCTTCCCACGGGACAGCCCTGACTGAAGCTTTCTTT
- | TRBJ2-7 | TRBV7-2 | - | CASSLATGTYEQYF | TGTGCCAGCAGCTTAGCCACAGGTACCTACGAGCAGTACTTC
- | TRBJ1-3 | TRBV28 | - | CASSIPGNTIYF | TGTGCCAGCAGTATTCCGGGAAACACCATATATTTT
- | TRBJ1-1 | TRBV3-1/TRBV3-2 | - | CASSQAPWSMNTEAFF | TGTGCCAGCAGCCAAGCCCCATGGTCCATGAACACTGAAGCTTTCTTT
- | TRBJ1-5 | TRBV18 | - | CASSPGSNQPQHF | TGTGCCAGCTCTCCGGGAAGCAATCAGCCCCAGCATTTT
- | TRBJ1-1 | TRBV5-1 | - | CASSSRSNTEAFF | TGCGCCAGCAGCTCCAGGAGTAACACTGAAGCTTTCTTT
- | TRBJ1-4 | TRBV5-1 | - | CASSPTTSNEKLFF | TGCGCCAGCAGCCCGACGACTTCTAATGAAAAACTGTTTTTT
- | TRBJ2-7 | TRBV4-2 | - | CASSNTGEAYEQYF | TGTGCCAGCAGCAACACAGGGGAGGCCTACGAGCAGTACTTC
- | TRBJ2-1 | TRBV13 | - | CASSLAGTNEQFF | TGTGCCAGCAGCTTAGCTGGGACCAATGAGCAGTTCTTC
- | TRBJ1-3 | TRBV6-5 | - | CASSYSEGFSGNTIYF | TGTGCCAGCAGTTACTCAGAGGGCTTCTCTGGAAACACCATATATTTT
- | TRBJ1-1 | TRBV20-1 | - | CSANGQEAFF | TGCAGTGCGAACGGACAGGAAGCTTTCTTT
- | TRBJ2-2 | TRBV10-3 | - | CAISEALKLFF | TGTGCCATCAGTGAGGCCTTAAAGCTGTTTTTT
TRBD1 | TRBJ1-4 | TRBV7-2 | - | CASSPGTGAGKLFF | TGTGCCAGCAGCCCCGGGACAGGGGCGGGAAAACTGTTTTTT
TRBD1 | TRBJ2-3 | TRBV28 | - | CASSITGTGGTDTQYF | TGTGCCAGCAGCATAACTGGGACAGGGGGCACAGATACGCAGTATTTT
TRBD2 | TRBJ2-1 | TRBV6-5 | - | CASSRGAGYEQFF | TGTGCCAGCAGTAGAGGAGCGGGGTATGAGCAGTTCTTC
- | TRBJ1-2 | TRBV30 | - | CASDSGGGYTF | TGTGCTTCCGACTCTGGGGGTGGCTACACCTTC
- | TRBJ2-5 | TRBV5-4 | once | CASSRDLETQYF | TGTGCCAGCAGTCGAGACCTAGAGACCCAGTACTTC
- | TRBJ1-2 | TRBV18 | - | CASSPAGLEGYGYTF | TGTGCCAGCTCACCAGCAGGGCTAGAGGGCTATGGCTACACCTTC
- | TRBJ2-1 | TRBV5-5 | - | CASSLRQGNTYEQFF | TGTGCCAGCAGCTTGAGGCAGGGTAATACGTATGAGCAGTTCTTC
TRBD1 | TRBJ1-3 | TRBV7-8 | few | CASSLPTGGTGNTIYF | TGTGCCAGCAGCCTACCGACAGGGGGCACAGGAAACACCATATATTTT
- | TRBJ2-2 | TRBV2 | - | CASSDGLNTGELFF | TGTGCCAGCAGTGACGGGTTAAACACCGGGGAGCTGTTTTTT
- | TRBJ2-7 | TRBV5-8 | - | CASTHRDLWGHEQYF | TGTGCCAGCACCCACCGGGACCTCTGGGGCCACGAGCAGTACTTC
- | TRBJ2-1 | TRBV24-1 | - | CATSDLKNEQFF | TGTGCCACCAGTGATTTGAAGAATGAGCAGTTCTTC
- | TRBJ1-2 | TRBV28 | - | CASVNPVGVGNSDGYTF | TGTGCCAGCGTCAACCCAGTGGGTGTGGGGAATTCGGATGGCTACACCTTC
- | TRBJ2-3 | TRBV7-9 | - | CASSSTSYTQYF | TGTGCCAGCAGCTCAACCAGTTATACGCAGTATTTT
- | TRBJ1-1 | TRBV24-1 | - | CATSDSSGAGYTEAFF | TGTGCCACCAGTGATTCATCAGGGGCGGGATACACTGAAGCTTTCTTT
- | TRBJ1-2 | TRBV30 | - | CATTTGADGYTF | TGTGCCACTACAACGGGGGCGGACGGCTACACCTTC
TRBD1 | TRBJ1-2 | TRBV7-3 | - | CASSLGQGAGGYTF | TGTGCCAGCAGCTTGGGACAGGGGGCGGGCGGCTACACCTTC
- | TRBJ1-5 | TRBV7-2 | - | CASSLMVDQPQHF | TGTGCCAGCAGCTTAATGGTGGATCAGCCCCAGCATTTT
TRBD1 | TRBJ1-1 | TRBV5-1 | - | CASSPDRGRTEAFF | TGCGCCAGCAGCCCAGACAGGGGAAGAACTGAAGCTTTCTTT
- | TRBJ2-7 | TRBV7-9 | - | CASSLGPGYEQYF | TGTGCCAGCAGCTTAGGGCCTGGATACGAGCAGTACTTC
- | TRBJ1-1 | TRBV19 | - | CASSPYQTGMNTEAFF | TGTGCCAGTAGTCCATATCAGACGGGTATGAACACTGAAGCTTTCTTT
- | TRBJ2-2 | TRBV21-1 | - | CASSKGGGAPNTGELFF | TGTGCCAGCAGCAAAGGGGGAGGAGCGCCGAACACCGGGGAGCTGTTTTTT
- | TRBJ2-7 | TRBV28 | - | CASSLVRLYEQYF | TGTGCCAGCAGTTTGGTCAGGCTCTACGAGCAGTACTTC
TRBD1 | TRBJ1-5 | TRBV10-3 | - | CAIRDGTGLSPQHF | TGTGCCATCAGGGACGGGACAGGGTTGTCGCCCCAGCATTTT
TRBD2 | TRBJ2-7 | TRBV30 | - | CAWTPSGIGYEQYF | TGTGCCTGGACCCCAAGCGGGATAGGCTACGAGCAGTACTTC
- | TRBJ2-3 | TRBV27 | - | CASSRLGSSTDTQYF | TGTGCCAGCAGCCGACTAGGATCTAGCACAGATACGCAGTATTTT
- | TRBJ2-7 | TRBV7-2 | - | CASSWELRAEQYF | TGTGCCAGCAGCTGGGAACTCCGGGCAGAGCAGTACTTC
TRBD1 | TRBJ1-1 | TRBV6-5 | - | CASRGQGYAFF | TGTGCCAGCAGGGGACAGGGGTATGCTTTCTTT
- | TRBJ1-4 | TRBV5-6 | once | CASSYDGLSTNEKLFF | TGTGCCAGCAGCTACGACGGGCTTTCAACTAATGAAAAACTGTTTTTT
TRBD1 | TRBJ2-7 | TRBV5-1 | - | CASSPIPQGTQYF | TGCGCCAGCAGCCCAATCCCACAGGGGACACAGTACTTC
TRBD1 | TRBJ2-2 | TRBV13 | - | CASSSARTGVGELFF | TGTGCCAGCAGCTCCGCGCGAACAGGGGTCGGGGAGCTGTTTTTT
TRBD1 | TRBJ1-1 | TRBV2 | - | CASTRTGVGSTEAFF | TGTGCCAGCACGCGGACAGGGGTTGGTAGTACTGAAGCTTTCTTT
TRBD2 | TRBJ2-3 | TRBV4-3 | - | CASSQDLGGSTDTQYF | TGCGCCAGCAGCCAAGATCTCGGGGGGTCCACAGATACGCAGTATTTT
- | TRBJ2-7 | TRBV4-1 | - | CASSHRSMGDLGYEQYF | TGCGCCAGCAGCCACCGATCCATGGGGGACCTGGGGTACGAGCAGTACTTC
TRBD1 | TRBJ2-7 | TRBV5-1 | - | CASRTGGMVYEQYF | TGCGCCAGCCGGACAGGGGGTATGGTCTACGAGCAGTACTTC
- | TRBJ2-7 | TRBV27 | - | CASSLLQGMSYEQYF | TGTGCCAGCAGTTTACTTCAGGGGATGTCCTACGAGCAGTACTTC
- | TRBJ2-1 | TRBV11-2 | - | CASSLNRDEQFF | TGTGCCAGCAGCCTTAACCGGGATGAGCAGTTCTTC
TRBD2 | TRBJ2-7 | TRBV28 | - | CASSFSPGLGSLAREQYF | TGTGCCAGCAGTTTTTCCCCGGGACTAGGAAGCCTTGCGCGGGAGCAGTACTTC